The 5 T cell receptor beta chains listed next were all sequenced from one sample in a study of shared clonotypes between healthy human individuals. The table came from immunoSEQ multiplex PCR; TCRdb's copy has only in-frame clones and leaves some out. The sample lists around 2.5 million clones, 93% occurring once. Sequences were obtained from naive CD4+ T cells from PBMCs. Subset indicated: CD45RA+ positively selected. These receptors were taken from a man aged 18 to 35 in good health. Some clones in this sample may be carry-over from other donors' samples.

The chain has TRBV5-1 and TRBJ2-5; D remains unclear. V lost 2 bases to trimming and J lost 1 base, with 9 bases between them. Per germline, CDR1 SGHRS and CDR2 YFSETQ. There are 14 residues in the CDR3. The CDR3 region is CASSLRAIQETQYF. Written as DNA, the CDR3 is TGCGCCAGCAGCTTAAGGGCTATCCAAGAGACCCAGTACTTC.

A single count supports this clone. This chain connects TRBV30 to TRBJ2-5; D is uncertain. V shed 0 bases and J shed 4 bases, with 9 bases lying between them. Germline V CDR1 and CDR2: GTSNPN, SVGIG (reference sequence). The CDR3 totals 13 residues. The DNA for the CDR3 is TGTGCCTGGAGTGTACGTAGTGGAGAGACCCAGTACTTC. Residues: CAWSVRSGETQYF.

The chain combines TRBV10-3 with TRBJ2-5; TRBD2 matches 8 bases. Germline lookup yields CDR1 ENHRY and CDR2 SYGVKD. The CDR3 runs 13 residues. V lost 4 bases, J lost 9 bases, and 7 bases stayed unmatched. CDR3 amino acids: CAISGGLEGSQYF. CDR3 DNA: TGTGCCATCAGTGGGGGACTAGAGGGGTCCCAGTACTTC.

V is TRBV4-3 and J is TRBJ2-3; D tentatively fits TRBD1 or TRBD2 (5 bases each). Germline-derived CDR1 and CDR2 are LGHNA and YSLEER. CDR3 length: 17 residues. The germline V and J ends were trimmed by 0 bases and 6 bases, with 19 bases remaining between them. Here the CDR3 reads CASSQEDLSGDRDTQYF. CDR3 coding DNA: TGCGCCAGCAGCCAAGAGGACTTAAGTGGGGACCGGGATACGCAGTATTTT.

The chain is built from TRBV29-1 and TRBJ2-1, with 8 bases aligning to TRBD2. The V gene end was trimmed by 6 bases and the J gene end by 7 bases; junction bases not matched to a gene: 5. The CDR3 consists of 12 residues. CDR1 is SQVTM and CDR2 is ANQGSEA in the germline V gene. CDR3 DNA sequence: TGCAGCGTCCAGCGGGGGTGGAATGAGCAGTTCTTC. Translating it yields CSVQRGWNEQFF.